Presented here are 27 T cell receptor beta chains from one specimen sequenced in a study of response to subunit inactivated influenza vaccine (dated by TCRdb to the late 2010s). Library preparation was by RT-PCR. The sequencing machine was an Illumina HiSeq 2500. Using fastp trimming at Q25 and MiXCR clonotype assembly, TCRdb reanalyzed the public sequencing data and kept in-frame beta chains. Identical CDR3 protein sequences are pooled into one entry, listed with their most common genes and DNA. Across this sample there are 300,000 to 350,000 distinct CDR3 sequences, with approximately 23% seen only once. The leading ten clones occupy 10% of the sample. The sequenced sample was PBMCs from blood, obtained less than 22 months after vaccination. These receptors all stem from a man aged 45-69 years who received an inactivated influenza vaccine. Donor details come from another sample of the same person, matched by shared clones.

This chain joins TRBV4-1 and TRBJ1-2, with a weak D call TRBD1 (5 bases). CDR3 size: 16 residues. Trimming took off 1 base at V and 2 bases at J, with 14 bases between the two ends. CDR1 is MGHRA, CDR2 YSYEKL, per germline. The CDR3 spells CASSQAGLTLNYGYTF. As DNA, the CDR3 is TGCGCCAGCAGCCAAGCGGGGCTGACGCTAAACTATGGCTACACCTTC.

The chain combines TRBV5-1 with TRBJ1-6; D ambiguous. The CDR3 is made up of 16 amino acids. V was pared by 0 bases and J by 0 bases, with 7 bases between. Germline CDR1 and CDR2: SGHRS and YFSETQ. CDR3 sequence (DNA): TGCGCCAGCAGCTTGGCACAGAGCTCCTATAATTCACCCCTCCACTTT. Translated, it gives CASSLAQSSYNSPLHF.

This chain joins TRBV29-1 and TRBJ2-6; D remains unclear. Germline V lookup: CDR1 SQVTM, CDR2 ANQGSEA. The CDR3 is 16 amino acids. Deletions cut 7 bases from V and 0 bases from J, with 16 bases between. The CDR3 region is CSARIALSSGANVLTF. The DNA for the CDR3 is TGCAGCGCCCGCATTGCCCTAAGCTCTGGGGCCAACGTCCTGACTTTC. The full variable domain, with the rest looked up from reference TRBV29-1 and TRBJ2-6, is SAVISQKPSRDICQRGTSLTIQCQVDSQVTMMFWYRQQPGQSLTLIATANQGSEATYESGFVIDKFPISRPNLTFSTLTVSNMSPEDSSIYLCSARIALSSGANVLTFGAGSRLTVL.

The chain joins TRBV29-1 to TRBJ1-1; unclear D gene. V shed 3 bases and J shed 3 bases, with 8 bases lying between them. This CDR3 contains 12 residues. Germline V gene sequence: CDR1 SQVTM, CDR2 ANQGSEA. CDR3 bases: TGCAGCGTTGATTTCCAATACACTGAAGCTTTCTTT. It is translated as CSVDFQYTEAFF.

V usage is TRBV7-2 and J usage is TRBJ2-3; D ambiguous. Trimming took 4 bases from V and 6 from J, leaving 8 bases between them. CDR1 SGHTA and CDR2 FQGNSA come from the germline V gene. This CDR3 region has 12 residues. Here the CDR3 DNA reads TGTGCCAGCAGCTCTCGGTGGGATACGCAGTATTTT. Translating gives CASSSRWDTQYF. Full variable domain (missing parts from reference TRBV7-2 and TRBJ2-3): GAGVSQSPSNKVTEKGKDVELRCDPISGHTALYWYRQSLGQGLEFLIYFQGNSAPDKSGLPSDRFSAERTGGSVSTLTIQRTQQEDSAVYLCASSSRWDTQYFGPGTRLTVL.

Here the CDR3 reads CASSRGQGFNEQFF. The CDR3, as DNA: TGTGCCAGCAGTAGGGGACAGGGTTTTAATGAGCAGTTCTTC. The rearrangement joins TRBV28 to TRBJ2-1; 9 nucleotides align to TRBD1. V lost 5 bases and J lost 7; bases outside the gene matches: 6. Germline lookup yields CDR1 MDHEN and CDR2 SYDVKM. The CDR3 length is 14 residues.

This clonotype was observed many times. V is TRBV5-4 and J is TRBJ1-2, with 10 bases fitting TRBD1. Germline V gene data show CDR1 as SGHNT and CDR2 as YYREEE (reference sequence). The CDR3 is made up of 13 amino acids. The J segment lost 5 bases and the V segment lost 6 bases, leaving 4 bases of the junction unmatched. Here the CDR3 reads CASTGTGVYGYTF. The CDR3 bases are TGTGCCAGCACCGGGACAGGGGTTTATGGCTACACCTTC.

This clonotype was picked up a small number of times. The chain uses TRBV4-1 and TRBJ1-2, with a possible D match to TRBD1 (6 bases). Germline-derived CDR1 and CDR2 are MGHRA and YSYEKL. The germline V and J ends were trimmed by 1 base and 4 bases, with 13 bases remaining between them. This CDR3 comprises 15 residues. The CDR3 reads CASSQVGRGVYGYTF. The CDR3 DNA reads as TGCGCCAGCAGCCAAGTGGGAAGGGGGGTCTATGGCTACACCTTC.

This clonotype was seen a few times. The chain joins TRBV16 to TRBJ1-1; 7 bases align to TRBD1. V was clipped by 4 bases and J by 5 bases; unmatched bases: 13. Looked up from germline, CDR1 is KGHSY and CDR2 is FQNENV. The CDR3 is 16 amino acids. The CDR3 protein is CASSPPRATGRTEAFF. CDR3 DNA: TGTGCCAGCAGCCCCCCCCGGGCGACAGGGAGGACTGAAGCTTTCTTT.

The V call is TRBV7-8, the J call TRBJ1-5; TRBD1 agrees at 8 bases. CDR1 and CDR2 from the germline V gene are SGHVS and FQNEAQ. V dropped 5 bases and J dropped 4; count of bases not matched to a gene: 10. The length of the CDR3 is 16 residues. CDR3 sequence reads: CASSRERTGKNQPQHF. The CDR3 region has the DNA TGTGCCAGCAGCCGAGAGAGGACAGGGAAAAATCAGCCCCAGCATTTT.

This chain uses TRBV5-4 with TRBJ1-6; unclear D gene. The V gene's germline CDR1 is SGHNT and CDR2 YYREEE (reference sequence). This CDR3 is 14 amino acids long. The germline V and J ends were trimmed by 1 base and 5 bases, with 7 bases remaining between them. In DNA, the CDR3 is TGTGCCAGCAGCTTGAGAGGGAATAATTCACCCCTCCACTTT. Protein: CASSLRGNNSPLHF.

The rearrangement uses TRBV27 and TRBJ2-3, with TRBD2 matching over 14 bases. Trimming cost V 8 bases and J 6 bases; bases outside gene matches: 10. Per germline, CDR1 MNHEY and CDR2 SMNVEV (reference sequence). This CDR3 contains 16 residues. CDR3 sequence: CASSGLAGVFPDTQYF. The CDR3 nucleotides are TGTGCCAGCTCGGGACTAGCGGGAGTATTTCCGGATACGCAGTATTTT.

The CDR3 region has the DNA TGTGCCAGCAGTTCCCTCCCTACAACTAATGAAAAACTGTTTTTT. Encoded protein: CASSSLPTTNEKLFF. V usage is TRBV6-5 and J usage is TRBJ1-4; no clear D. The CDR3 extends over 15 amino acids. CDR1 MNHEY and CDR2 SVGAGI come from the germline V gene. Trimming stripped 4 bases from V and 0 bases from J, with 9 bases between.

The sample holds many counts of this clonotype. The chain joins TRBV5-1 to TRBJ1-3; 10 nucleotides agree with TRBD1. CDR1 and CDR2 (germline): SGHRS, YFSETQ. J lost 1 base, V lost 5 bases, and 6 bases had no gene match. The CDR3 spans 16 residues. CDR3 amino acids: CASRLTGGNSGNTIYF. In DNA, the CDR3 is TGCGCCAGCAGATTGACAGGGGGCAATTCTGGAAACACCATATATTTT.

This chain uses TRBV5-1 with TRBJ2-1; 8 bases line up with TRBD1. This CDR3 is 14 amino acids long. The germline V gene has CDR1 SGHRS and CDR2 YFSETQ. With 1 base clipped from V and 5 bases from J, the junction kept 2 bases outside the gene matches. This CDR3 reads CASSLQGANNEQFF. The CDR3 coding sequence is TGCGCCAGCAGCTTGCAGGGGGCGAACAATGAGCAGTTCTTC. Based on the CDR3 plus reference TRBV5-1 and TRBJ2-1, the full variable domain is KAGVTQTPRYLIKTRGQQVTLSCSPISGHRSVSWYQQTPGQGLQFLFEYFSETQRNKGNFPGRFSGRQFSNSRSEMNVSTLELGDSALYLCASSLQGANNEQFFGPGTRLTVL.

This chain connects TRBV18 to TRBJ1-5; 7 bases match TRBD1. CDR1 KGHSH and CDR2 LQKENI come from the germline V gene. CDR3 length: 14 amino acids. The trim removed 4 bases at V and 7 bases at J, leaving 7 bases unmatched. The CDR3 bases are TGTGCCAGCTCACTTACAGGGGTCGAGCAGCCCCAGCATTTT. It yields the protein CASSLTGVEQPQHF. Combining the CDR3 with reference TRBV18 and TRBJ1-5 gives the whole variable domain NAGVMQNPRHLVRRRGQEARLRCSPMKGHSHVYWYRQLPEEGLKFMVYLQKENIIDESGMPKERFSAEFPKEGPSILRIQQVVRGDSAAYFCASSLTGVEQPQHFGDGTRLSIL.

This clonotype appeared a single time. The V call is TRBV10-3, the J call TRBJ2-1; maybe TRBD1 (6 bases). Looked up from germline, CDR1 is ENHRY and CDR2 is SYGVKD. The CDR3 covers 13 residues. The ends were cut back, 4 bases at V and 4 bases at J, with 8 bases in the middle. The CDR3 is CAISGGQYNEQFF. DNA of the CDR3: TGTGCCATCAGTGGAGGACAGTACAATGAGCAGTTCTTC.

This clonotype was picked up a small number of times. CDR3 nucleotides: TGCAGTGCTAGACCCCGAACAGGGGGTGGAGATGGCTACACCTTC. It yields the protein CSARPRTGGGDGYTF. The chain is built from TRBV20-1 and TRBJ1-2; 8 bases agree with TRBD1. With 2 bases clipped from V and 6 bases from J, the junction kept 11 bases outside the gene matches. Germline CDR1 is DFQATT and CDR2 is SNEGSKA (reference sequence). The CDR3 is 15 residues long.

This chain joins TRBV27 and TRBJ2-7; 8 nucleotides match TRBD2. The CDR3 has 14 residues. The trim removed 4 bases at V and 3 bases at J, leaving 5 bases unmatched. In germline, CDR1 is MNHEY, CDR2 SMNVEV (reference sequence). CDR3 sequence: CASSSLAGNYEQYF. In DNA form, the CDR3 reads TGTGCCAGCAGTTCCCTAGCGGGCAACTACGAGCAGTACTTC.

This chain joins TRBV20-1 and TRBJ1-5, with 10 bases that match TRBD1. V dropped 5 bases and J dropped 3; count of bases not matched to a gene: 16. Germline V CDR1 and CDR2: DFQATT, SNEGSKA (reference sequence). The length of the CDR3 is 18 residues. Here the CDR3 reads CSARTWTGGRSDNQPQHF. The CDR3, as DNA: TGCAGTGCTCGTACCTGGACAGGGGGTAGGAGTGACAATCAGCCCCAGCATTTT.

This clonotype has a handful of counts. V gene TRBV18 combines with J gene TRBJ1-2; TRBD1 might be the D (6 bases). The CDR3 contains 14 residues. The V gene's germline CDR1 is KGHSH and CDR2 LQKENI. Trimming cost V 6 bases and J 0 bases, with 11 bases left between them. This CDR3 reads CASSPRQANYGYTF. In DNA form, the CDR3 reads TGTGCCAGCTCTCCCAGACAGGCTAACTATGGCTACACCTTC.

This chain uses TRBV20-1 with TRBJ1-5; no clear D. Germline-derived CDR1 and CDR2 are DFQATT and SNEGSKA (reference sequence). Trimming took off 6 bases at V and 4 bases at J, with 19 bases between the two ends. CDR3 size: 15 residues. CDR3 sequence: CSATTRHPLNQPQHF. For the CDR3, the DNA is TGCAGTGCCACGACTCGCCACCCCCTAAATCAGCCCCAGCATTTT.

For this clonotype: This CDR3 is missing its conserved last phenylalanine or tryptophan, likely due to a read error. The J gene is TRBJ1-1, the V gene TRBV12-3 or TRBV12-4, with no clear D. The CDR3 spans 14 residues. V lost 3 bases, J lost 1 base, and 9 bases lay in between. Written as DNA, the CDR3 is TGTGCCAGCAGTTTGTACGGAACGAACACTGAAGCTTTCTCT. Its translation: CASSLYGTNTEAFS.

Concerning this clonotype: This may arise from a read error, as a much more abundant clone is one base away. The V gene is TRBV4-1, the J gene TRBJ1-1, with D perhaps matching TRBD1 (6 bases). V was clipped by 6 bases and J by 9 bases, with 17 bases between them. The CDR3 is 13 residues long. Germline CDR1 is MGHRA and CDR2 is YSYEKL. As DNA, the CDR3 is TGCGCCAGCAGAAGTACAGGGAGGGCTAAAGCTTTCTTT. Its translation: CASRSTGRAKAFF.

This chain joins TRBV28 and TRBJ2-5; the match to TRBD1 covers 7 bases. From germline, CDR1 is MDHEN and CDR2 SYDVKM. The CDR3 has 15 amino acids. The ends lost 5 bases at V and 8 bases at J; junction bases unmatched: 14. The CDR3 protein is CASSPLGQASSTQYF. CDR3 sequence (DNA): TGTGCCAGCAGTCCACTCGGACAGGCCTCCTCAACCCAGTACTTC.

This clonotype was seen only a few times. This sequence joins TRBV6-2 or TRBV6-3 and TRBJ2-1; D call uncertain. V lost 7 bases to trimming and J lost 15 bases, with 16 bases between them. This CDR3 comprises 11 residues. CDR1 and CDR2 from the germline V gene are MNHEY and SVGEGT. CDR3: CASTRGARWFF. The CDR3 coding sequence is TGTGCCAGCACCCGAGGCGCCCGGTGGTTCTTC.

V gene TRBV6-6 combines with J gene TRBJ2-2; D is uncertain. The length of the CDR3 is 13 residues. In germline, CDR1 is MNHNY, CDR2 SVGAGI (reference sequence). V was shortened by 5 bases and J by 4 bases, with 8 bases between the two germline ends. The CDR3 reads CASSRVGTGELFF. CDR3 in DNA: TGTGCCAGCAGTCGCGTAGGCACCGGGGAGCTGTTTTTT.